These 14 T cell receptor beta chains were all obtained from the same sample, sequenced in a study of blood T cell repertoires in COVID-19. Sequencing used immunoSEQ multiplex PCR; TCRdb keeps in-frame clones, though not all of them. Found here are under 550,000 clones, 80% to 90% of them singletons; the top ten hold 0.8% to 0.85%. Source material: peripheral blood. Receptor source: a man aged 18 to 29 with COVID-19, enrolled during active disease.

This clone has just one count. The chain employs TRBV5-1 and TRBJ2-7, with 8 bases fitting TRBD1. V was clipped by 7 bases and J by 5 bases; unmatched bases: 8. The CDR3 is 13 amino acids. In germline, CDR1 is SGHRS, CDR2 YFSETQ. The DNA of the CDR3 is TGCGCCAGCGGGGTGACGGACAGGGACGAGCAGTACTTC. This codes for CASGVTDRDEQYF.

As to this clone: The sample carries other DNA sequences with the same CDR3. The chain couples TRBV2 to TRBJ1-2; perhaps TRBD1 as D (6 bases). This CDR3 is built from 13 residues. Looked up from germline, CDR1 is SNHLY and CDR2 is FYNNEI. V lost 6 bases, J lost 3 bases, and 11 bases lay in between. CDR3 region: CASSEDRDYGYTF. The CDR3, as DNA: TGTGCCAGCAGCGAGGACAGAGACTATGGCTACACCTTC.

The chain carries TRBV24-1 and TRBJ2-7; no reliable D call. The CDR3 is 13 amino acids. Germline CDR1 reads KGHDR; CDR2 reads SFDVKD. The V end lost 6 bases, the J end lost 1 base, and 9 bases lay between the germline ends. CDR3 sequence (DNA): TGTGCCACCAGTCCCGCGGAGTCCTACGAGCAGTACTTC. The encoded protein is CATSPAESYEQYF.

J is TRBJ1-1 and V is TRBV9; no definite D call. The germline CDR1 and CDR2 sequences are SGDLS and YYNGEE. V dropped 4 bases and J dropped 0 bases, with 19 bases sitting between them. The CDR3 has 17 residues. The CDR3 DNA is TGTGCCAGCAGCCCAGCCCTCAGTGGAGCAATGAACACTGAAGCTTTCTTT. Translation gives CASSPALSGAMNTEAFF.

The chain uses TRBV19 and TRBJ2-2; possible D gene TRBD2, 5 bases. V lost 6 bases and J 3 bases, leaving 5 bases between the germline ends. CDR3 length equals 12 residues. The germline gives CDR1 LNHDA, CDR2 SQIVND (reference sequence). This CDR3 is CASRRDTGELFF. CDR3 DNA sequence: TGTGCCAGTAGGCGGGACACCGGGGAGCTGTTTTTT.

V is TRBV13 and J is TRBJ2-2; no clear D gene. Germline V gene data show CDR1 as PRHDT and CDR2 as FYEKMQ (reference sequence). V was pared by 0 bases and J by 4 bases, with 3 bases between. The CDR3 totals 13 residues. CDR3 residues: CASSLGATGELFF. CDR3 nucleotides: TGTGCCAGCAGCTTAGGGGCCACCGGGGAGCTGTTTTTT.

CDR3 DNA: TGTGCCACCAGCAGAGATCTGCGGGACGAGCAGTTCTTC. Protein: CATSRDLRDEQFF. The genes are TRBV15 and TRBJ2-1; tentatively, D is TRBD2 (6 bases). The ends were cut back, 0 bases at V and 10 bases at J, with 10 bases in the middle. The CDR3 sequence is 13 residues long. Germline V CDR1 and CDR2: LNHNV, YYDKDF (reference sequence).

The chain has TRBV7-8 and TRBJ2-1; TRBD1 matches at 7 bases. The CDR3 is 13 amino acids. V was clipped by 3 bases and J by 8 bases; unmatched bases: 4. Per germline, CDR1 SGHVS and CDR2 FQNEAQ. In DNA form, the CDR3 reads TGTGCCAGCAGCTTCGGGACAGTCGATGAGCAGTTCTTC. This sequence encodes CASSFGTVDEQFF. Full variable domain (remainder filled in from reference TRBV7-8 and TRBJ2-1): GAGVSQSPRYKVAKRGQDVALRCDPISGHVSLFWYQQALGQGPEFLTYFQNEAQLDKSGLPSDRFFAERPEGSVSTLKIQRTQQEDSAVYLCASSFGTVDEQFFGPGTRLTVL.

This chain links TRBV7-6 with TRBJ2-5; weak D call: TRBD2 (5 bases). Per the germline V gene, CDR1 is SGHVS and CDR2 is FNYEAQ. The CDR3 loop spans 15 amino acids. V lost 2 bases to trimming and J lost 5 bases, with 15 bases between them. As DNA, the CDR3 is TGTGCCAGCAGCTTAACTAGGGTCCGGCGGGAGACCCAGTACTTC. Encoded protein: CASSLTRVRRETQYF.

The chain employs TRBV5-1 and TRBJ1-4, with 8 bases that match TRBD1. CDR1 is SGHRS, CDR2 YFSETQ, per germline. The CDR3 loop spans 16 amino acids. J gave up 3 bases and V 4 bases, and 8 bases lay outside the gene matches. As DNA, the CDR3 is TGCGCCAGCAGCCCCGGACAGGGACTACCTAATGAAAAACTGTTTTTT. It translates to CASSPGQGLPNEKLFF. Together with reference TRBV5-1 and TRBJ1-4, the CDR3 gives the full variable domain: KAGVTQTPRYLIKTRGQQVTLSCSPISGHRSVSWYQQTPGQGLQFLFEYFSETQRNKGNFPGRFSGRQFSNSRSEMNVSTLELGDSALYLCASSPGQGLPNEKLFFGSGTQLSVL.

This sequence joins TRBV11-3 and TRBJ2-1; 10 bases map to TRBD2. Losses at the gene ends were 0 bases for V and 0 bases for J; bases not matched to a gene: 8. CDR3 length: 19 amino acids. CDR1 is SGHNT and CDR2 is YENEEA in the germline V gene. The CDR3 loop is CASSLEASGSTYSYNEQFF. The CDR3 DNA reads as TGTGCCAGCAGCTTAGAGGCTAGCGGGAGTACATACTCCTACAATGAGCAGTTCTTC. Full variable domain (remainder filled in from reference TRBV11-3 and TRBJ2-1): EAGVVQSPRYKIIEKKQPVAFWCNPISGHNTLYWYLQNLGQGPELLIRYENEEAVDDSQLPKDRFSAERLKGVDSTLKIQPAELGDSAVYLCASSLEASGSTYSYNEQFFGPGTRLTVL.

The chain couples TRBV7-9 to TRBJ2-7, with D possibly matching TRBD1 (5 bases). Germline loops: CDR1 SEHNR, CDR2 FQNEAQ (reference sequence). The V gene lost 5 bases and the J gene lost 1 base, with 18 bases spanning the gap. This CDR3 has 16 amino acids. The DNA for the CDR3 is TGTGCCAGCAGCCAAAACCAGGGCGTGATATCCTACGAGCAGTACTTC. This gives the protein CASSQNQGVISYEQYF.

The chain is built from TRBV3-1 (or the pseudogene TRBV3-2) and TRBJ2-1; D remains unclear. The CDR3 is 12 residues long. Germline-derived CDR1 and CDR2 are LGHDT and YNNKEL (reference sequence). Trimming took off 4 bases at V and 4 bases at J, with 5 bases between the two ends. The CDR3 nucleotides read TGTGCCAGCAGCCTACGGTACAATGAGCAGTTCTTC. Amino acids: CASSLRYNEQFF.

The chain has TRBV2 and TRBJ2-1, with 9 bases identical to TRBD1. Germline V gene lookup returns CDR1 SNHLY and CDR2 FYNNEI. This CDR3 has 13 amino acids. J was trimmed by 6 bases and V by 7 bases; bases with no gene match: 4. The CDR3 sequence: CASNTDRGNEQFF. CDR3 coding DNA: TGTGCCAGCAACACGGACAGGGGCAATGAGCAGTTCTTC.